This TCR beta chain originates from a study of long-term antiretroviral therapy in people with HIV. Researchers report immunoSEQ v3.0 was run at survey level. Method: immunoSEQ multiplex PCR; TCRdb's copy keeps in-frame clones and lacks some. The data hold tens of thousands of clones, with nearly 95% observed a single time. The content of samples before DNA extraction was roughly 0.9-11 million cryopreserved PBMC. This CDR3 comprises 15 residues. J was trimmed by 4 bases and V by 0 bases; bases with no gene match: 5. Germline V gene lookup returns CDR1 SGHNT and CDR2 YYREEE (reference sequence). The chain is built from TRBV5-4 and TRBJ1-1, with 8 positions matching TRBD1. This material consisted of unsorted PBMCs, taken about 6.6 years after starting antiretroviral therapy. The clonotype comes from a young man with HIV. The CDR3 DNA reads TGTGCCAGCAGCTTGGGGCAGGGGGCCGCCACTGAAGCTTTCTTT. Translating gives CASSLGQGAATEAFF.